Below are 18 T cell receptor beta chains sequenced from a single sample in a study of T-cell reconstitution after alpha-beta-depleted transplantation in children. Unique molecular identifiers were incorporated into the prepared TCRbeta library. MiXCR was run by TCRdb on the PCR reads, yielding one entry per CDR3 protein. The sample gives some 640,000 distinct CDR3 sequences, approximately 17% of which show up once; 1.1% is in the top ten. Sequences were derived from PBMCs from the stem cell graft donor, sampled from the stem cell graft. The receptor source for this set is a human donor who donated a stem cell graft to a child with acute myeloid leukemia.

CDR3 in amino acids: CASSPEAGQGAPYEQYV. CDR3 sequence (DNA): TGTGCCAGCAGCCCCGAAGCCGGACAGGGGGCCCCCTACGAGCAGTACGTC. The V and J genes are TRBV7-9 and TRBJ2-7, with 11 bases matching TRBD1. Germline CDR1 SEHNR, CDR2 FQNEAQ (reference sequence). This CDR3 has 17 residues. The V gene end was trimmed by 5 bases and the J gene end by 2 bases; junction bases not matched to a gene: 11.

V gene TRBV12-3 or TRBV12-4 combines with J gene TRBJ1-5; TRBD1 aligns across 9 bases. V shed 2 bases, J shed 1 base, and the junction held 3 bases outside the gene matches. The CDR3 consists of 16 residues. The CDR3: CASSLRGTGSNQPQHF. The CDR3 DNA is TGTGCCAGCAGTTTACGGGGGACAGGGAGCAATCAGCCCCAGCATTTT.

Ten or more counts support this clonotype. The chain joins TRBV29-1 to TRBJ1-5; a weak D match, TRBD1 (6 bases). This CDR3 spans 12 amino acids. CDR1 and CDR2 (germline): SQVTM, ANQGSEA. V lost 7 bases and J 7 bases, leaving 14 bases between the germline ends. The CDR3 sequence is CSAQLQGQPQHF. The CDR3 DNA follows: TGCAGCGCCCAGCTACAGGGCCAGCCCCAGCATTTT.

This clonotype was seen ten or more times. The V gene is TRBV28, the J gene TRBJ2-1; D may be TRBD1 (6 bases). The CDR3 is 17 residues long. V gave up 7 bases and J gave up 0 bases, with 19 bases separating them. Looked up from germline, CDR1 is MDHEN and CDR2 is SYDVKM. The CDR3 sequence: CASTSAGTPSSYNEQFF. The CDR3 DNA reads as TGTGCCAGCACCTCCGCCGGGACACCGAGCTCCTACAATGAGCAGTTCTTC. Complete variable domain (other parts from reference TRBV28 and TRBJ2-1): DVKVTQSSRYLVKRTGEKVFLECVQDMDHENMFWYRQDPGLGLRLIYFSYDVKMKEKGDIPEGYSVSREKKERFSLILESASTNQTSMYLCASTSAGTPSSYNEQFFGPGTRLTVL.

This clonotype was detected many times. The rearrangement joins TRBV5-1 to TRBJ2-1; D ambiguous. Trimming cost V 2 bases and J 10 bases, with 10 bases left between them. The CDR3 length is 12 residues. Germline-derived CDR1 and CDR2 are SGHRS and YFSETQ. CDR3: CASSLDPIEQFF. In DNA form, the CDR3 reads TGCGCCAGCAGCTTAGACCCAATCGAGCAGTTCTTC.

Remarks on this clonotype: A much bigger clone sits one base away, suggesting this may be a read error. The genes are TRBV9 and TRBJ2-3; D remains unclear. CDR1 SGDLS and CDR2 YYNGEE come from the germline V gene. This CDR3 is 14 amino acids long. With 3 bases removed from V and 4 bases from J, the gap between germline ends came to 12 bases. This CDR3 reads CASSASRAADTQYF. In DNA form, the CDR3 reads TGTGCCAGCAGCGCGTCTAGGGCCGCAGATACGCAGTATTTT.

This clonotype was counted only a few times. The chain combines TRBV20-1 with TRBJ2-3; D may match TRBD1 or TRBD2 (6 bases each). This CDR3 spans 14 amino acids. Germline CDR1 is DFQATT and CDR2 is SNEGSKA (reference sequence). Trimming left V 8 bases short and J 1 base short, with 16 bases between. CDR3 protein: CSPRAGQGTDTQYF. The CDR3 DNA reads as TGCAGTCCCAGGGCGGGACAAGGCACAGATACGCAGTATTTT.

V gene TRBV7-2 combines with J gene TRBJ1-2; TRBD1 matches 7 bases. Per the germline V gene, CDR1 is SGHTA and CDR2 is FQGNSA. The CDR3 has 15 residues. Unmatched junction bases numbered 9, after V lost 5 bases and J lost 3 bases. The DNA of the CDR3 is TGTGCCAGCAGCCCCGGACAGGCACCCCACTATGGCTACACCTTC. It is translated as CASSPGQAPHYGYTF.

The J gene is TRBJ2-5, the V gene TRBV7-9; maybe TRBD2 (5 bases). Germline loops: CDR1 SEHNR, CDR2 FQNEAQ (reference sequence). The V and J ends lost 4 bases and 4 bases respectively, with 10 bases between them. This CDR3 is 13 amino acids long. CDR3 in DNA: TGTGCCAGCAGCTCTCGGGGTTTAGAGACCCAGTACTTC. It is translated as CASSSRGLETQYF. Full variable domain (missing parts from reference TRBV7-9 and TRBJ2-5): DTGVSQNPRHKITKRGQNVTFRCDPISEHNRLYWYRQTLGQGPEFLTYFQNEAQLEKSRLLSDRFSAERPKGSFSTLEIQRTEQGDSAMYLCASSSRGLETQYFGPGTRLLVL.

This clonotype was detected a few times. The chain links TRBV6-2 or TRBV6-3 to TRBJ2-7; D remains unclear. The CDR3 runs to 14 residues. Per the germline V gene, CDR1 is MNHEY and CDR2 is SVGEGT. Trimming pared 0 bases from V and 3 bases from J, leaving 9 bases between. This CDR3 is CASSYSASLYEQYF. CDR3 coding DNA: TGTGCCAGCAGTTACTCGGCCAGCCTCTACGAGCAGTACTTC.

The V and J genes are TRBV2 and TRBJ2-1; weak D call: TRBD2 (6 bases). CDR3 length: 16 residues. The V end was cut by 3 bases, the J end by 2 bases, with 14 bases between. CDR1 and CDR2 (germline): SNHLY, FYNNEI. CDR3 protein: CASSDSRGSPYNEQFF. In nucleotides, the CDR3 is TGTGCCAGCAGTGACAGTCGGGGGAGCCCCTACAATGAGCAGTTCTTC.

This clonotype was seen a handful of times. The chain uses TRBV11-1 and TRBJ2-7; 9 bases line up with TRBD1. The germline CDR1 and CDR2 sequences are SGHAT and FQDESV (reference sequence). Losses at the gene ends were 5 bases for V and 5 bases for J; bases not matched to a gene: 7. This CDR3 is 14 amino acids long. CDR3 loop: CASSIPGQGNEQYV. The CDR3 DNA sequence: TGTGCCAGCAGCATTCCGGGACAGGGAAACGAGCAGTACGTC.

The rearrangement links TRBV6-1 to TRBJ1-1; D ambiguous. V shed 0 bases and J shed 8 bases, with 16 bases lying between them. Germline V gives CDR1 MNHNS, CDR2 SASEGT. The CDR3 runs 15 residues. Here the CDR3 reads CASSEALLYRREAFF. CDR3 sequence (DNA): TGTGCCAGCAGTGAAGCGCTTCTGTACAGACGAGAAGCTTTCTTT.

This clonotype appeared many times. CDR3 coding DNA: TGCAGCGTCCTAAGGTGGGACAGACCCTACGAGCAGTACTTC. It yields the protein CSVLRWDRPYEQYF. The chain has TRBV29-1 and TRBJ2-7, with 7 bases fitting TRBD1. The length of the CDR3 is 14 residues. Germline V gene sequence: CDR1 SQVTM, CDR2 ANQGSEA. Unmatched junction bases numbered 10, after V lost 6 bases and J lost 2 bases.

This clonotype came up many times. The rearrangement joins TRBV20-1 to TRBJ1-2, with D tentatively TRBD1 (6 bases). The CDR3 consists of 14 residues. The ends were cut back, 6 bases at V and 3 bases at J, with 17 bases in the middle. Germline assignment: CDR1 DFQATT and CDR2 SNEGSKA (reference sequence). The CDR3 region is CSAGVEGGDYGYTF. CDR3 nucleotides: TGCAGTGCAGGGGTGGAGGGGGGGGACTATGGCTACACCTTC.

A note on this clonotype: This may be a read error: a much more frequent sequence differs by one nucleotide. V gene TRBV6-1 combines with J gene TRBJ2-6; tentative D call: TRBD2 (6 bases). The CDR3 spans 18 residues. Germline V gene data show CDR1 as MNHNS and CDR2 as SASEGT. The V and J ends lost 6 bases and 6 bases respectively, with 24 bases between them. The CDR3 nucleotides are TGTGCCAGCAGGGGACTTGGGGGTGAGGTGGCTGTGGCCAACGTCCTGACTTTC. Translation gives CASRGLGGEVAVANVLTF.

This clonotype turned up a few times. V gene TRBV12-3 or TRBV12-4 combines with J gene TRBJ2-7; D unresolved. V dropped 4 bases and J dropped 12 bases, with 16 bases sitting between them. This CDR3 is 12 amino acids long. The CDR3 DNA follows: TGTGCCAGCAGTTCCTCGACACTGAAGCGGTACTTC. This codes for CASSSSTLKRYF.

The chain couples TRBV6-5 to TRBJ2-3; D not resolved. V lost 3 bases and J lost 4, with 11 bases in between. The V gene's germline CDR1 is MNHEY and CDR2 SVGAGI. The length of the CDR3 is 14 residues. The CDR3 nucleotides are TGTGCCAGCAGTTATGGCAGTCTCGCAGATACGCAGTATTTT. Residues: CASSYGSLADTQYF.